The rows below give T cell receptor beta chains drawn from one sample of a study of T cell repertoires in cytomegalovirus infection. TCRdb reprocessed the reads via MiXCR and lists one record per CDR3 protein. The sample yields roughly 150,000 distinct CDR3 sequences, 23% seen once. The sequenced sample was PBMCs. The receptors originated from a human donor in good health (CMV status not recorded). Some clones in this sample may be carry-over from other donors' samples. The CDR3 runs from the conserved cysteine through the conserved F or W. Clone size is stated in some rows and not others, as once, few, many or a class when expanded.

J gene | clone size | V gene | CDR3 protein
TRBJ2-4 | many | TRBV7-2 | CASSSGGRENIQYF
TRBJ2-7 | - | TRBV27 | CASGSIPTYEQYF
TRBJ2-2 | many | TRBV12-3/TRBV12-4 | CASSWDRGARGELFF
TRBJ1-3 | few | TRBV20-1 | CSARYPSSGNTIYF
TRBJ2-3 | - | TRBV28 | CASSLQGRRVTDTQYF
TRBJ2-1 | - | TRBV12-3/TRBV12-4 | CASSLGDREQFF
TRBJ2-6 | few | TRBV29-1 | CSVAEGANVLTF
TRBJ2-1 | few | TRBV7-9 | CASSSPQGYNEQFF
TRBJ2-1 | many | TRBV28 | CASSYLAGSVPNEQFF
TRBJ2-1 | few | TRBV11-3 | CASSLGLPRSNEQFF
TRBJ2-3 | - | TRBV28 | CASSTTTLRREQYF
TRBJ1-2 | - | TRBV7-9 | CVSSYGDSLNTDGYTF
TRBJ1-5 | many | TRBV7-3 | CASSLGPNQPQHF
TRBJ2-5 | once | TRBV20-1 | CSATRTTQETQYF
TRBJ1-2 | many | TRBV28 | CASTPGDGDGYTF
TRBJ1-2 | - | TRBV5-4 | CASSPDRAPGYTF
TRBJ2-3 | many | TRBV7-2 | CASSFQTSVDTQYF
TRBJ2-4 | few | TRBV12-3/TRBV12-4 | CASSLGGSAKNIQYF
TRBJ1-6 | many | TRBV6-5 | CASSVGQYNSPLHF
TRBJ2-1 | few | TRBV15 | CATSREAFSYNEQFF
TRBJ2-7 | few | TRBV29-1 | CSVEVRGRSSYEQYF
TRBJ2-2 | few | TRBV19 | CASSKRDHGRGELFF
TRBJ2-7 | many | TRBV28 | CASSGGSPYEQYF
TRBJ2-7 | few | TRBV6-5 | CASSYSTGTGKGSYEQYF
TRBJ2-3 | - | TRBV7-2 | CASSLALAGGLGTDTQYF
TRBJ2-1 | once | TRBV7-4 | CASSLWSGSADEQFF
TRBJ1-2 | - | TRBV28 | CASSFRGTYGYTF
TRBJ2-5 | once | TRBV29-1 | CSSRVDRGETQYF
TRBJ2-1 | many | TRBV6-2/TRBV6-3 | CASRAGLAGGNEQFF
TRBJ2-3 | many | TRBV7-8 | CASSLDRAGGTDTQYF
TRBJ2-3 | - | TRBV3-1 | CASSQVITDTQYF
TRBJ2-5 | - | TRBV23-1 | CASSEYKFQETQYF
TRBJ2-3 | many | TRBV7-2 | CASSITSGWADTQYF
TRBJ1-1 | - | TRBV5-1 | CASSSNGGSSEAFF
TRBJ2-3 | few | TRBV9 | CASSVVGQHDDTQYF
TRBJ2-3 | many | TRBV7-2 | CASSPRDTQYF
TRBJ2-3 | - | TRBV10-2 | CASSTTSLTDTQYF
TRBJ2-2 | many | TRBV7-2 | CASSLAGSTGELFF
TRBJ2-7 | few | TRBV7-9 | CASSTDGNYEQYF
TRBJ2-2 | many | TRBV12-3/TRBV12-4 | CASTRGGNTGELFF
TRBJ2-5 | many | TRBV7-3 | CASSLTPNQLETQYF
TRBJ1-5 | many | TRBV7-2 | CASSGQGPNQPQHF
TRBJ2-2 | - | TRBV5-1 | CASRGDTGELFF
TRBJ1-4 | - | TRBV2 | CASSVGRTNEKLFF
TRBJ1-1 | - | TRBV28 | CASIPQAGNTEAFF
TRBJ1-6 | few | TRBV19 | CASRSHTGSDSPLHF
TRBJ2-7 | - | TRBV9 | CASSVSGASSYEQYF
TRBJ1-2 | few | TRBV29-1 | CSVEDLGSGVGIIYGYTF
TRBJ2-3 | - | TRBV18 | CASSRGSTSTDTQYF
TRBJ1-1 | - | TRBV7-9 | CASSPAPTDRGNTEAFF
TRBJ2-5 | - | TRBV11-2 | CASSGRGTGVEKTQYF
TRBJ2-3 | - | TRBV29-1 | CSVVKRRSSTDTQYF
TRBJ2-1 | many | TRBV7-8 | CASSQWDRGESNEQFF
TRBJ2-1 | - | TRBV9 | CASSVGDPGWNEQFF
TRBJ1-1 | few | TRBV7-2 | CASSLGFRKVTEAFF
TRBJ1-1 | - | TRBV28 | CASSWDSEAFF
TRBJ1-4 | - | TRBV5-1 | CASSSEGGLDEKLFF
TRBJ2-2 | - | TRBV20-1 | CSALAGGITGELFF
TRBJ2-1 | few | TRBV9 | CASSTGGYNEQFF
TRBJ1-1 | few | TRBV28 | CASSLTGAKTEAFF